This entry features one T cell receptor (beta chain) sequence. The data are from a study of T cells after somatic rescue of genetic block. The CDR3 is 15 amino acids. V dropped 5 bases and J dropped 4; count of bases not matched to a gene: 7. Germline V gene lookup returns CDR1 MNHEY and CDR2 SMNVEV (reference sequence). The repertoire was sequenced with immunoSEQ multiplex PCR; TCRdb's copy has only in-frame clones and lacks some. This sample has roughly 15,000 clones, with roughly three quarters found just once. J is TRBJ2-7 and V is TRBV27, with TRBD1 matching 11 bases. Specimen: peripheral blood mononuclear cells (PBMCs). The TCR originated in a boy between 10 and 17 years old. This CDR3 is CASSLGTGGVYEQYF. Written as DNA, the CDR3 is TGTGCCAGCAGTCTAGGGACAGGGGGGGTTTACGAGCAGTACTTC.